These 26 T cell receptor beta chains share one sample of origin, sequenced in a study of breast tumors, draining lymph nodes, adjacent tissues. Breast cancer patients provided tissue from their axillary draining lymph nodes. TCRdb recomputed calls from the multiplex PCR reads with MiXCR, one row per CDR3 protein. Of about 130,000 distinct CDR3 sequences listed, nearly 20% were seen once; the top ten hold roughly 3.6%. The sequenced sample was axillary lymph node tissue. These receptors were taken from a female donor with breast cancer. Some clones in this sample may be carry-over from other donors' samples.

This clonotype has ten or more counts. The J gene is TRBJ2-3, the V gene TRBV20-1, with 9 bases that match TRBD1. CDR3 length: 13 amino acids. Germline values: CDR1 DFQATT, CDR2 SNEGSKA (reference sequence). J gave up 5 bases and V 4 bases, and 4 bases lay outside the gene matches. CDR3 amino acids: CSAMDRGLDTQYF. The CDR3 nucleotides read TGCAGTGCTATGGACAGGGGATTAGATACGCAGTATTTT.

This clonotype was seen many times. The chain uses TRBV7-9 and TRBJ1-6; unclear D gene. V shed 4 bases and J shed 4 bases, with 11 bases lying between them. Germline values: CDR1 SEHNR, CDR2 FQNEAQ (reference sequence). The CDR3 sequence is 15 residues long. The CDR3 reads CASSSPPAYNSPLHF. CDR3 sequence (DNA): TGTGCCAGCAGCTCCCCCCCAGCTTATAATTCACCCCTCCACTTT.

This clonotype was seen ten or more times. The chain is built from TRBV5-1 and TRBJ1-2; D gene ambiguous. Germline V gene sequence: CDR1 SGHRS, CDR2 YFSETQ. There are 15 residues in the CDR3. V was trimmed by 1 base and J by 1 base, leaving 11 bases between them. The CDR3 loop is CASSLRSYSNYGYTF. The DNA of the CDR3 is TGCGCCAGCAGCTTGAGGAGCTACAGTAACTATGGCTACACCTTC.

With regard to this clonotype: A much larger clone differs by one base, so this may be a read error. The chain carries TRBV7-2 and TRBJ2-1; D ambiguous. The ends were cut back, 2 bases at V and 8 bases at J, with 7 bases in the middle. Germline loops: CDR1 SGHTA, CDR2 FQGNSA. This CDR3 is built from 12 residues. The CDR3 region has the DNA TGTGCCAGCAGCTTATGGAACGATGAGCAGTTCTTC. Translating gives CASSLWNDEQFF.

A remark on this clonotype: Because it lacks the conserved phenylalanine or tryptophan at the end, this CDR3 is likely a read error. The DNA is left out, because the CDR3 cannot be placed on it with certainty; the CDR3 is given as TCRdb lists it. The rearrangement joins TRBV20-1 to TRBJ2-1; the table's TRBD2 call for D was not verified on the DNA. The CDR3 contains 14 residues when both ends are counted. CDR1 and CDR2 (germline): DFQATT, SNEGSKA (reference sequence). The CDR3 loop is CSARTSGIGGSQFY.

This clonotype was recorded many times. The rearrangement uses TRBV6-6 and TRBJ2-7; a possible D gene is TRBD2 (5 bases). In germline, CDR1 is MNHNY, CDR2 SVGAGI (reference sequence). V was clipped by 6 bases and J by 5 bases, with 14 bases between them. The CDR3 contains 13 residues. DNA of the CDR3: TGTGCCAGCAGCCATCGCGCCGGGGACGAGCAGTACTTC. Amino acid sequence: CASSHRAGDEQYF.

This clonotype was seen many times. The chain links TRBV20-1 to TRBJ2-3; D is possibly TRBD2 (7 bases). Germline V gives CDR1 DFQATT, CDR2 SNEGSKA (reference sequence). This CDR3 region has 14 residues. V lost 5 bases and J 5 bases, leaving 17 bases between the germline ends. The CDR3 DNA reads TGCAGTGCTGTGGGGGGGCGCGCCGTAGATACGCAGTATTTT. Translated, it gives CSAVGGRAVDTQYF.

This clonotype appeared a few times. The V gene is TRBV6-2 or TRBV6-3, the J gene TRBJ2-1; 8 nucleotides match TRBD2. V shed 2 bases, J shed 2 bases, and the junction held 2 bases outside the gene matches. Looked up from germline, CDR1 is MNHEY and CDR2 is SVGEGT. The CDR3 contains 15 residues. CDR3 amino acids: CASSYTGGTYNEQFF. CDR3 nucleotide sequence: TGTGCCAGCAGTTACACGGGGGGGACCTACAATGAGCAGTTCTTC.

DNA for the CDR3: TGTGCCAGCAGCCCTAGCGGGGTGGGGGATACGCAGTATTTT. Encoded protein: CASSPSGVGDTQYF. V usage is TRBV5-8 and J usage is TRBJ2-3; TRBD2 agrees at 9 bases. The V segment lost 4 bases and the J segment 6 bases; nucleotides outside the gene matches: 6. Looked up from germline, CDR1 is SGHTS and CDR2 is YDEGEE. The CDR3 consists of 14 residues.

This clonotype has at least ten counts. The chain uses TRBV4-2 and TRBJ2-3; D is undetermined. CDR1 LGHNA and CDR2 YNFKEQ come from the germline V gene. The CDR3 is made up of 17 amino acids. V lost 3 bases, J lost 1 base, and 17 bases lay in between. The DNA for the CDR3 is TGTGCCAGCAGCCAGGGGTCCGAAATCTGGGGCACAGATACGCAGTATTTT. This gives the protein CASSQGSEIWGTDTQYF.

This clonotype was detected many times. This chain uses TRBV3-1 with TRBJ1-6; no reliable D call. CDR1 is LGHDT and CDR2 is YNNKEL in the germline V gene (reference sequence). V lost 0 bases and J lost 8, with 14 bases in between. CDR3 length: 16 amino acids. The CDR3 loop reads CASSQETRISHSPLHF. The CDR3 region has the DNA TGTGCCAGCAGCCAAGAAACCAGGATTTCACATTCACCCCTCCACTTT.

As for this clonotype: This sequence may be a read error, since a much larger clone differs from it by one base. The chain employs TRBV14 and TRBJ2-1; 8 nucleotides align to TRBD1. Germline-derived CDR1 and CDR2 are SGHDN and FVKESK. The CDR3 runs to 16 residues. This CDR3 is CASSPSGTGSHNEQFF. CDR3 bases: TGTGCCAGCAGCCCCTCCGGGACAGGCTCCCACAATGAGCAGTTCTTC. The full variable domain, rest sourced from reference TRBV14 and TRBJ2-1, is EAGVTQFPSHSVIEKGQTVTLRCDPISGHDNLYWYRRVMGKEIKFLLHFVKESKQDESGMPNNRFLAERTGGTYSTLKVQPAELEDSGVYFCASSPSGTGSHNEQFFGPGTRLTVL.

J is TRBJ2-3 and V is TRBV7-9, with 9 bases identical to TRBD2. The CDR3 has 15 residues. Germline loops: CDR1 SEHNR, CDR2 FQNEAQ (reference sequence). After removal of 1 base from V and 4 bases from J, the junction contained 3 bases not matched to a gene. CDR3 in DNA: TGTGCCAGCAGCTTAGGGGTAGCGGGGGCAGATACGCAGTATTTT. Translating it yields CASSLGVAGADTQYF.

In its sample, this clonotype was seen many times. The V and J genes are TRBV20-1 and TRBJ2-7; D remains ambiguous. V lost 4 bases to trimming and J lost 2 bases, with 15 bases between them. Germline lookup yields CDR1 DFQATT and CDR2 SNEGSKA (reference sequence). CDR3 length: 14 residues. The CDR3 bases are TGCAGTGCTACCCGGCTCCGCCGAACCTACGAGCAGTACTTC. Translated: CSATRLRRTYEQYF.

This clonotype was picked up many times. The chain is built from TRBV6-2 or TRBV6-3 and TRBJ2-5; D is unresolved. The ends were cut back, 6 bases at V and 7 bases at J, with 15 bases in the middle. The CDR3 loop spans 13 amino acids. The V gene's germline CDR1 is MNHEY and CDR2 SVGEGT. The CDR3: CASSFTPLGTQYF. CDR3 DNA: TGTGCCAGCAGCTTCACACCGTTAGGGACCCAGTACTTC.

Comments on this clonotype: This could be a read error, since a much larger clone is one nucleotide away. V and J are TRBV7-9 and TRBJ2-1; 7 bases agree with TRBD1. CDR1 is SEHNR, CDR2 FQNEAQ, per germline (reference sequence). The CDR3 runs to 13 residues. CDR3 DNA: TGTGGCAGCAGCCTGGGACAGCACAATGAGCAGTTCTTC. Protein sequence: CGSSLGQHNEQFF.

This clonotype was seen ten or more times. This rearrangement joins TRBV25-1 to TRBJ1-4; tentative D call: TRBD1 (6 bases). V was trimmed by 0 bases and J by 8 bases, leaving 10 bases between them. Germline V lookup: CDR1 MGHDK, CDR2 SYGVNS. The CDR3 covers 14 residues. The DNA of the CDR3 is TGTGCCAGCAGTGAATATTTTGGACAGGAAAAACTGTTTTTT. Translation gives CASSEYFGQEKLFF.

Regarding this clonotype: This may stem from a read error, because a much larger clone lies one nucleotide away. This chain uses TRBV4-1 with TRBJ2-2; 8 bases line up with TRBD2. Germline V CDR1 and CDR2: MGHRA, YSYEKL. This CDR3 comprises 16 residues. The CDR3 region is CAGSLTGRASTGELFF. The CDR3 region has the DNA TGCGCCGGCAGCCTCACCGGGAGGGCCAGCACCGGGGAGCTGTTTTTT.

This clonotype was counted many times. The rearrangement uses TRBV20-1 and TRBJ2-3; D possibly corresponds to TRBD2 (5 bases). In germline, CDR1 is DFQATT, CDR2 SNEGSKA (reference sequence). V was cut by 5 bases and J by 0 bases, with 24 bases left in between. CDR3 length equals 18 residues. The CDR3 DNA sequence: TGCAGTGCTCCAACGTCCTTCGGGGTCGGCGGGAGCACAGATACGCAGTATTTT. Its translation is CSAPTSFGVGGSTDTQYF.

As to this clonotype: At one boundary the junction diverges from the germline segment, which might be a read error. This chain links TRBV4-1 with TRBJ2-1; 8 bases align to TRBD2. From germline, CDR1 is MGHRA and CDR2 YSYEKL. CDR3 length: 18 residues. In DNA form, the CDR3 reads TGCGCCAGCAGCCAAGTTGACATGGGACTAGTAAGGTACAATGAGCAATTCTTC. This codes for CASSQVDMGLVRYNEQFF.

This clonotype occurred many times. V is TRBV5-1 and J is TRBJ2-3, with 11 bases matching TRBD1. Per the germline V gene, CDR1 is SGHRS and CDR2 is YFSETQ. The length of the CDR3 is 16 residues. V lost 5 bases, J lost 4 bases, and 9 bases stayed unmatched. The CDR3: CASRPLGTGGADTQYF. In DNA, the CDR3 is TGCGCCAGCAGACCGCTCGGGACAGGGGGTGCAGATACGCAGTATTTT.

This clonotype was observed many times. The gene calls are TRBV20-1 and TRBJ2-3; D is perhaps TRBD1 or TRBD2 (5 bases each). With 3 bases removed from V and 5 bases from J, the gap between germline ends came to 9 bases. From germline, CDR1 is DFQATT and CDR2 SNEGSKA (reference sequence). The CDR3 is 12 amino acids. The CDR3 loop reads CSASRGEDTQYF. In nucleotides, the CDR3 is TGCAGTGCTAGTAGGGGAGAAGATACGCAGTATTTT.

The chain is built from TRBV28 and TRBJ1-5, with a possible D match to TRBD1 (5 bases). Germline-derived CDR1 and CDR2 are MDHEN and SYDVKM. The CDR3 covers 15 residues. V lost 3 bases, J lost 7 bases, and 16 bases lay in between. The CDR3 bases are TGTGCCAGCAGTTTTGGTCAGGGTTCCAGGCAGCCCCAGCATTTT. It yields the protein CASSFGQGSRQPQHF.

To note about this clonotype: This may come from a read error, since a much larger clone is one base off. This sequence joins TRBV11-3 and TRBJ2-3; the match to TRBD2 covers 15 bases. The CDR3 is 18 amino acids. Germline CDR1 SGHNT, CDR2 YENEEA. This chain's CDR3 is CASSGGTSGRSVTGTQYF. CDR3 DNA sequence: TGTGCCAGCAGCGGCGGGACTAGCGGGAGGAGTGTTACAGGTACGCAGTATTTT.

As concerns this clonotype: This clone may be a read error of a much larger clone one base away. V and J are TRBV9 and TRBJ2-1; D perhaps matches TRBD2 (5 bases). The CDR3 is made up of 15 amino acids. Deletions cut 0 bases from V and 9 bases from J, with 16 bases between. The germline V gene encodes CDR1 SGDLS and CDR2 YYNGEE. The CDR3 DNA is TGTGCCAGCAGCGTAGGGCCTAGCCCGGGTGGTGAGCAGTTCTTC. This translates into CASSVGPSPGGEQFF. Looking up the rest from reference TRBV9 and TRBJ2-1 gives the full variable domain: DSGVTQTPKHLITATGQRVTLRCSPRSGDLSVYWYQQSLDQGLQFLIQYYNGEERAKGNILERFSAQQFPDLHSELNLSSLELGDSALYFCASSVGPSPGGEQFFGPGTRLTVL.

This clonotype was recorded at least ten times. CDR3 in DNA: TGTGCCAGTAGTATCAGGACCCGGCCCCAGCATTTT. It translates to CASSIRTRPQHF. The chain couples TRBV19 to TRBJ1-5, with D uncertain. From germline, CDR1 is LNHDA and CDR2 SQIVND (reference sequence). Trimming stripped 3 bases from V and 9 bases from J, with 9 bases between. CDR3 size: 12 residues.